This T cell receptor beta chain was identified in a study of beta chain features in type 1 diabetes. Across the whole study: Investigators examined roughly 99,000,000 sorted cells across all samples.

The CDR3 is 16 amino acids. The ends lost 0 bases at V and 3 bases at J; junction bases unmatched: 4. CDR1 is SGDLS, CDR2 YYNGEE, per germline. Via the markers CD45RO/CCR7/CD25/CD127/CD95/CD27, stem cell-like memory, regulatory, central memory and naive CD4+ cells were sorted. Overall study findings and caveats: The similarity of naive, central memory and Treg TCRB repertoires appeared greater among patients than among healthy donors.

What was sequenced were expressed TCRB transcripts, since all of the isolated RNA had been reverse transcribed. Produced via immunoSEQ multiplex PCR; TCRdb's table is partial and in-frame only. Here the sample spans about 290,000 clones, roughly 8% being singletons. Of note for this clone: Its specificity is unknown. Other nucleotide sequences in the sample specify the same CDR3.

The chain joins TRBV9 to TRBJ2-5; 11 bases match TRBD2. The material sequenced was central memory CD4+ T cells from blood. The TCR was taken from a woman younger than 35 in good health. Here the CDR3 reads CASSVGLAGGKETQYF. The DNA of the CDR3 is TGTGCCAGCAGCGTAGGGCTAGCGGGGGGCAAAGAGACCCAGTACTTC.